What follows describes a single T cell receptor (beta chain). This sample is part of a study of early T cells in non-severe SARS-CoV-2 infection. Germline CDR1 and CDR2: SEHNR and FQNEAQ (reference sequence). The V gene lost 1 base and the J gene lost 9 bases, with 10 bases spanning the gap. The CDR3 is made up of 12 amino acids. In TCRdb, the 5' RACE reads were re-called with MiXCR into one record per CDR3 protein. Of under 100,000 distinct CDR3 sequences listed, about 11% are singletons. This sequence joins TRBV7-9 and TRBJ2-7; D possibly corresponds to TRBD2 (6 bases). The TCR was taken from an adult who was a healthcare worker with PCR-confirmed SARS-CoV-2 infection or an uninfected control (not recorded which). The sample comprised whole blood. The CDR3 is CASSLGGDWQYF. The CDR3 nucleotides are TGTGCCAGCAGCTTAGGGGGGGACTGGCAGTACTTC.